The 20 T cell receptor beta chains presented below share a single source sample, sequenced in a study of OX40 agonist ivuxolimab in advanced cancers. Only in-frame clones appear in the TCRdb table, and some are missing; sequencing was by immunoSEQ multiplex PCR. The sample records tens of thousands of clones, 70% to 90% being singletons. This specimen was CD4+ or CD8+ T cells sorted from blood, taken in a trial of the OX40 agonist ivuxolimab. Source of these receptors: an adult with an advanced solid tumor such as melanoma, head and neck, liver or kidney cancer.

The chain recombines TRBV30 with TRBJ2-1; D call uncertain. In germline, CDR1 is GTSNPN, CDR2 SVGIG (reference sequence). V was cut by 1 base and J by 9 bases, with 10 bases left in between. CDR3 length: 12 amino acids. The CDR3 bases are TGTGCCTGGAGTGGGGAAGTCCCTGAGCAGTTCTTC. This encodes CAWSGEVPEQFF.

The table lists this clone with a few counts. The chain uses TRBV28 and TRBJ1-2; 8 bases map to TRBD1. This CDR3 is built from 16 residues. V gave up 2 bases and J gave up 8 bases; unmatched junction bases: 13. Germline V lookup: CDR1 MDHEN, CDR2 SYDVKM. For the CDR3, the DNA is TGTGCCAGCAGTTTAGCGGCAGGGGGCATCAAAGGCGGCTACACCTTC. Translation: CASSLAAGGIKGGYTF.

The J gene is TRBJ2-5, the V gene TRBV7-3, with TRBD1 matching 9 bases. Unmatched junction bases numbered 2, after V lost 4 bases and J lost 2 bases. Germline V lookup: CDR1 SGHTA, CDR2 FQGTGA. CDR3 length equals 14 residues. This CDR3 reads CASSSGQGQETQYF. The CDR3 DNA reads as TGTGCCAGCAGCTCGGGACAGGGTCAAGAGACCCAGTACTTC.

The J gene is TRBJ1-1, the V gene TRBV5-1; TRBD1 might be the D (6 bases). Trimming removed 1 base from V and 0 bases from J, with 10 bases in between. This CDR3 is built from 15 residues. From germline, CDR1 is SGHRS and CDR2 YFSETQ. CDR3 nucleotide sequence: TGCGCCAGCAGCTTGACAGGGACCATGAACACTGAAGCTTTCTTT. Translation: CASSLTGTMNTEAFF.

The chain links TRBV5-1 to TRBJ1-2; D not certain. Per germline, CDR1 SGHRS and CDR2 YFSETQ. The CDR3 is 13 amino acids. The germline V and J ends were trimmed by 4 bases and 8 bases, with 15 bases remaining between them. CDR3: CASSHTSQAGYTF. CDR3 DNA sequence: TGCGCCAGCAGCCATACCTCTCAAGCCGGCTACACCTTC.

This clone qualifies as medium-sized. As DNA, the CDR3 is TGTGCCAGCAGCCCGGAGGGGAACACCGGGGAGCTGTTTTTT. This gives the protein CASSPEGNTGELFF. The V and J genes are TRBV7-3 and TRBJ2-2, with D tentatively TRBD2 (6 bases). The V and J ends lost 5 bases and 1 base respectively, with 8 bases between them. CDR1 is SGHTA and CDR2 is FQGTGA in the germline V gene. The CDR3 has 14 amino acids.

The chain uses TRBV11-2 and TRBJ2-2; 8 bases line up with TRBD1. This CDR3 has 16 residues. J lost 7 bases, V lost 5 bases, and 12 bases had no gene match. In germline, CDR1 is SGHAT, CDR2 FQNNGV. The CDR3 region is CASSALGRQGSGELFF. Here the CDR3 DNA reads TGTGCCAGCAGCGCTTTGGGACGACAGGGGAGCGGGGAGCTGTTTTTT.

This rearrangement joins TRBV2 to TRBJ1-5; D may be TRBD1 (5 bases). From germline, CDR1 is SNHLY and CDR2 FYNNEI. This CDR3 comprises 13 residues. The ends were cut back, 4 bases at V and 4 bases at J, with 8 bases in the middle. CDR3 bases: TGTGCCAGCAGTGGACAGTCGAATCAGCCCCAGCATTTT. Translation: CASSGQSNQPQHF. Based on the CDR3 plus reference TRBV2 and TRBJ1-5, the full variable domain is EPEVTQTPSHQVTQMGQEVILRCVPISNHLYFYWYRQILGQKVEFLVSFYNNEISEKSEIFDDQFSVERPDGSNFTLKIRSTKLEDSAMYFCASSGQSNQPQHFGDGTRLSIL.

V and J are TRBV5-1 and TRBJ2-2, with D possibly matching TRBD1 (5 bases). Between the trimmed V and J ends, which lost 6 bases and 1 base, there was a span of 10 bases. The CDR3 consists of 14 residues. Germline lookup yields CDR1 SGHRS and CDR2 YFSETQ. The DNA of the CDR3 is TGCGCCAGCATAGGACAAATGAACACCGGGGAGCTGTTTTTT. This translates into CASIGQMNTGELFF.

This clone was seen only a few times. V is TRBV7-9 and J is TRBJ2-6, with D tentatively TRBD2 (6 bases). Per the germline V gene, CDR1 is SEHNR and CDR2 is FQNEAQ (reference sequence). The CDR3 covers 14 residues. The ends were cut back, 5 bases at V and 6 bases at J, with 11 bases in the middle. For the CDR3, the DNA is TGTGCCAGCAGCAGGGGCGGGGTGGCCAACGTCCTGACTTTC. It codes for CASSRGGVANVLTF.

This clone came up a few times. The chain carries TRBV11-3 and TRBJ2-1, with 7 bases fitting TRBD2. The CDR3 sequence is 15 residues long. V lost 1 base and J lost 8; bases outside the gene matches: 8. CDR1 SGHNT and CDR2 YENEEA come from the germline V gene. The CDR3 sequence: CASSLAGILAHEQFF. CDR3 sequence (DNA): TGTGCCAGCAGCTTAGCGGGAATACTAGCGCATGAGCAGTTCTTC.

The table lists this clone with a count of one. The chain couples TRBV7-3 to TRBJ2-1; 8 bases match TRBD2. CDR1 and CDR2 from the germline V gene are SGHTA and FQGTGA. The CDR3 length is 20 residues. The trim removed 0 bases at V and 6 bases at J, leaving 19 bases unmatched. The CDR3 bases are TGTGCCAGCAGCTTAACGCCCCAGTTGGTAGCGGGAATTGCGATCAATGAGCAGTTCTTC. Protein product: CASSLTPQLVAGIAINEQFF.

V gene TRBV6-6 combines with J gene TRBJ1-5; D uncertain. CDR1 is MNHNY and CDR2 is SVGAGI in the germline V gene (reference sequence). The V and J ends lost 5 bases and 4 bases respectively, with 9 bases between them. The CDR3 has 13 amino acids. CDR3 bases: TGTGCCAGCAGTACCTCCGCGAATCAGCCCCAGCATTTT. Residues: CASSTSANQPQHF.

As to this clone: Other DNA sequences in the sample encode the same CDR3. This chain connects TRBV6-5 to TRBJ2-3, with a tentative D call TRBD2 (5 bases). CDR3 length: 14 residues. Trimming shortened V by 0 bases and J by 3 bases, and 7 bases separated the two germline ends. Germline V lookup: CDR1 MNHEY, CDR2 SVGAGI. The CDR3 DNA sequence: TGTGCCAGCAGTTACTCAACTAGAACAGATACGCAGTATTTT. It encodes CASSYSTRTDTQYF.

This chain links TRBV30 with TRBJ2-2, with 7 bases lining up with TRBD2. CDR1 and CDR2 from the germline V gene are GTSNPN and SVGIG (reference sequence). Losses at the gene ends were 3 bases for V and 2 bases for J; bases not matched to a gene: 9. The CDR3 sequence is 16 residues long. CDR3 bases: TGTGCCTGGAGGGCAGCTACGGGACTAAACACCGGGGAGCTGTTTTTT. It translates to CAWRAATGLNTGELFF.

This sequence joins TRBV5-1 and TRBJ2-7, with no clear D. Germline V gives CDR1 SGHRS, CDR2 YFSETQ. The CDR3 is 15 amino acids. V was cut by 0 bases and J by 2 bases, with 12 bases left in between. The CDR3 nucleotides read TGCGCCAGCAGCTTGGATCCAGGCCACCCCTACGAGCAGTACTTC. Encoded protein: CASSLDPGHPYEQYF.

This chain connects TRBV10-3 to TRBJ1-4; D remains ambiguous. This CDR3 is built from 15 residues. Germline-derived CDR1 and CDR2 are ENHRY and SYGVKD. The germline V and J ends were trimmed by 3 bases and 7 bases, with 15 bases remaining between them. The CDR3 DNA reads TGTGCCATCAGTGAACGGACCACGAGAAGTGAAAAACTGTTTTTT. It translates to CAISERTTRSEKLFF.

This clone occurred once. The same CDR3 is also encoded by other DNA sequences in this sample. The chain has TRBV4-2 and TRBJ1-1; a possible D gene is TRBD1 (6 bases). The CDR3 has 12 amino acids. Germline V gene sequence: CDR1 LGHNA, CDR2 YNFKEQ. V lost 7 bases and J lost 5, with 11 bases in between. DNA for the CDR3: TGTGCCAGCACCTCAGGGGTGACTGAAGCTTTCTTT. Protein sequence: CASTSGVTEAFF.

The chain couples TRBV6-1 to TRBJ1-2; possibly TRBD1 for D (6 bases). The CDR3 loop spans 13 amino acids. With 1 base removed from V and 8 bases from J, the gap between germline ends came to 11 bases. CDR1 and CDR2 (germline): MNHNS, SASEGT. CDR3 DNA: TGTGCCAGCAGTGAAGAACAGGGCCGCGGCTACACCTTC. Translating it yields CASSEEQGRGYTF.

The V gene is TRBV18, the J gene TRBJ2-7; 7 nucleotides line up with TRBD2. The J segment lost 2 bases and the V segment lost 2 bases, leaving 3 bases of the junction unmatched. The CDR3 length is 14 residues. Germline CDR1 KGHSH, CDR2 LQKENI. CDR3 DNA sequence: TGTGCCAGCTCACCAGGGGGGGTCGCCTACGAGCAGTACTTC. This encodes CASSPGGVAYEQYF.